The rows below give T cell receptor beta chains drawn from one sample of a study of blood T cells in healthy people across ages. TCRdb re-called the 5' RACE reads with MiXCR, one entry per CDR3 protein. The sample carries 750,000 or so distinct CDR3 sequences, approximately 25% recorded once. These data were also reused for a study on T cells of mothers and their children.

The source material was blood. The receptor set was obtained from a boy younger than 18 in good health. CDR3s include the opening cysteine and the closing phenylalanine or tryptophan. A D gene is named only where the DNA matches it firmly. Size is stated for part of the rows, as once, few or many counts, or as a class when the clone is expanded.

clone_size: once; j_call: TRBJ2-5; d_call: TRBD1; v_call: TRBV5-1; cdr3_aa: CASSTPGQISETQYF; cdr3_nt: TGCGCCAGCAGCACGCCGGGACAGATATCAGAGACCCAGTACTTC
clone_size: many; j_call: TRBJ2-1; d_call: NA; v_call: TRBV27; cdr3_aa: CASSLSGEQFF; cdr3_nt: TGTGCCAGCAGTTTATCGGGTGAGCAGTTCTTC
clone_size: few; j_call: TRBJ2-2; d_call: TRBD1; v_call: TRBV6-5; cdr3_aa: CASRPQGAHGELFF; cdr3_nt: TGTGCCAGCAGGCCACAGGGGGCCCACGGGGAGCTGTTTTTT
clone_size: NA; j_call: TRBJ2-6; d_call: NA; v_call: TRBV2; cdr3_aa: CARQGLSSGANVLTF; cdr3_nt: TGTGCCCGACAAGGGTTGAGCTCTGGGGCCAACGTCCTGACTTTC
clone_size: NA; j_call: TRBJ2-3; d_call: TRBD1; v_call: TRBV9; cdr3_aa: CASSTPVGPTGDFPDTQYF; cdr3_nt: TGTGCCAGCAGCACCCCAGTGGGTCCCACAGGGGATTTCCCAGATACGCAGTATTTT
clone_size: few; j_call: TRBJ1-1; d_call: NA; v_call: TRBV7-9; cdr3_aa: CASSLEASGRTEAFF; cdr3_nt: TGTGCCAGCAGCTTAGAGGCGTCGGGGCGCACTGAAGCTTTCTTT
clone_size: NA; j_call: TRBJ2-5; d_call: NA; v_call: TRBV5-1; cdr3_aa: CASSSPFQETQYF; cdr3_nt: TGCGCCAGCAGCTCGCCTTTCCAAGAGACCCAGTACTTC
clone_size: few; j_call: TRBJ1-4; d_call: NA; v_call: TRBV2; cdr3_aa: CASSVGGSLGEKLFF; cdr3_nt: TGTGCCAGCAGTGTGGGGGGCTCGCTAGGTGAAAAACTGTTTTTT
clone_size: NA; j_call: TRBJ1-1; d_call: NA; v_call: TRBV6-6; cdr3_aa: CASTQGAEAFF; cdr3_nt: TGTGCCAGCACCCAGGGTGCTGAAGCTTTCTTT
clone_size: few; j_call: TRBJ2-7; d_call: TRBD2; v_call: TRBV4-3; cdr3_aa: CASSQDVAGPYEQYF; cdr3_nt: TGCGCCAGCAGCCAAGATGTAGCGGGGCCCTACGAGCAGTACTTC
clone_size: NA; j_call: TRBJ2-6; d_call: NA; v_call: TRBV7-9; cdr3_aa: CASSLNQPSRPGANVLTF; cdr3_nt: TGTGCCAGCAGCTTAAACCAGCCTTCAAGGCCTGGGGCCAACGTCCTGACTTTC
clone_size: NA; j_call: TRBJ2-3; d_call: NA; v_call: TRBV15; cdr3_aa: CATSRADTDTQYF; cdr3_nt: TGTGCCACCAGCAGGGCCGATACAGATACGCAGTATTTT
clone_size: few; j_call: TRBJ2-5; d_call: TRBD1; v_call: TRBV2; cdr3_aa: CASTELGQGTETQYF; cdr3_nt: TGTGCCAGCACCGAACTGGGACAGGGGACCGAGACCCAGTACTTC
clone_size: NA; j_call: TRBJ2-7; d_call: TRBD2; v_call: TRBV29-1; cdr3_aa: CSVAPGLGVYEQYF; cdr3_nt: TGCAGCGTTGCACCGGGACTAGGGGTATACGAGCAGTACTTC
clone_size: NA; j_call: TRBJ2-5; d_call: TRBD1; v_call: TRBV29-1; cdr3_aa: CSAWQGAVTETQYF; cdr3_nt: TGCAGCGCTTGGCAGGGGGCGGTGACGGAGACCCAGTACTTC
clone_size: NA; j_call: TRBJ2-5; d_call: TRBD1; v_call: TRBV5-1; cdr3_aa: CASSMTGKETQYF; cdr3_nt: TGCGCCAGCAGCATGACAGGGAAAGAGACCCAGTACTTC
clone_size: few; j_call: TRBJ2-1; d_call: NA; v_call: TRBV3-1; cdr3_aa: CASSSTLTSMAFNEQFF; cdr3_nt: TGTGCCAGCAGCAGCACGTTAACTAGTATGGCTTTCAATGAGCAGTTCTTC
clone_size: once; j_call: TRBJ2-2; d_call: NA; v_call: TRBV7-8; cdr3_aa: CASSFDSGGELFF; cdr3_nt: TGTGCCAGCAGCTTCGACAGCGGAGGGGAGCTGTTTTTT
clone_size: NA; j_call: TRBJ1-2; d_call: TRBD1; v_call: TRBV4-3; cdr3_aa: CASSQVRTGGGGYTF; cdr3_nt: TGCGCCAGCAGCCAAGTTCGGACAGGGGGAGGTGGCTACACCTTC
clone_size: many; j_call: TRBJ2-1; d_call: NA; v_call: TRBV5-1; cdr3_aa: CASSLGSSSYNEQFF; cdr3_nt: TGTGCCAGCAGTTTGGGCTCCAGCTCCTACAATGAGCAGTTCTTC
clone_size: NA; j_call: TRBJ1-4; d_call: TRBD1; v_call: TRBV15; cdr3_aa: CATRDRANEKLFF; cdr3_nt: TGTGCCACCCGGGACAGGGCGAATGAAAAACTGTTTTTT
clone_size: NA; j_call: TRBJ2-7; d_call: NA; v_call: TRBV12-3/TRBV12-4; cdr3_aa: CASSLSGGISLIYHEQYF; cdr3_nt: TGTGCCAGCAGTTTATCGGGGGGCATCTCCTTGATTTATCACGAGCAGTACTTC
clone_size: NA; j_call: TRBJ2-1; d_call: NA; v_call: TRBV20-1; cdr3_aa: CSARSGTRRDEQFF; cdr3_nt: TGCAGTGCTAGATCTGGGACTCGCAGGGATGAGCAGTTCTTC
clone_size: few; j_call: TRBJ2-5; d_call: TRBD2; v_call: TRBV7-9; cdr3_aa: CASSSGRVLETQYF; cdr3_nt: TGTGCCAGCAGCTCGGGGAGGGTCCTGGAGACCCAGTACTTC
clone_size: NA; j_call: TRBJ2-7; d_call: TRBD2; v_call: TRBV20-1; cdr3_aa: CSAQRPGLAVYEQYF; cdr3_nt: TGCAGTGCCCAACGGCCGGGACTAGCGGTTTACGAGCAGTACTTC
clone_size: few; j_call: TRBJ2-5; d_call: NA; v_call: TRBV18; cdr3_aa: CASSPSRVEETQYF; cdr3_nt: TGTGCCAGCTCACCATCCAGGGTAGAAGAGACCCAGTACTTC
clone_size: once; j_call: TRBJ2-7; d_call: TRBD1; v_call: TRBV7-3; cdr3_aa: CASSWGTGACEQYF; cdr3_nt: TGTGCCAGCAGCTGGGGGACAGGAGCCTGCGAGCAGTACTTC
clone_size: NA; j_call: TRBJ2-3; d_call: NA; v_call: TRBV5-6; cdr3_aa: CASSSHLSATDTQYF; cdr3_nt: TGTGCCAGCAGCTCTCATTTGTCTGCCACAGATACGCAGTATTTT
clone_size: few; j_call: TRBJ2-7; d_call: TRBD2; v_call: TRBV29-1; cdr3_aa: CSVREVGQGYEQYF; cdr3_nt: TGCAGCGTTCGGGAGGTCGGGCAGGGCTACGAGCAGTACTTC
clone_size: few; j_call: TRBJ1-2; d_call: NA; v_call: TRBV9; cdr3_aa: CASSARDGYTF; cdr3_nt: TGTGCCAGCAGCGCCAGGGATGGCTACACCTTC
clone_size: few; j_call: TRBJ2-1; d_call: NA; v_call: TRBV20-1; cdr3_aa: CSARESSGYNEQFF; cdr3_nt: TGCAGTGCTAGAGAAAGCAGTGGGTACAATGAGCAGTTCTTC
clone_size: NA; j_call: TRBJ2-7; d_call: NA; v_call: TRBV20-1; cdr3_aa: CSAGGEVYEQYF; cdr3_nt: TGCAGTGCCGGGGGCGAGGTGTACGAGCAGTACTTC
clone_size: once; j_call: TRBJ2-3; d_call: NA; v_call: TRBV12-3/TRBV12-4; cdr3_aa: CASSFRPGLSTDTQYF; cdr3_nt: TGTGCCAGCAGTTTCAGGCCCGGCCTCAGCACAGATACGCAGTATTTT
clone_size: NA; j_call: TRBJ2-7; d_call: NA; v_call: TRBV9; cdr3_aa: CASSVGASSSYEQYF; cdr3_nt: TGTGCCAGCAGCGTAGGGGCGTCGAGCTCCTACGAGCAGTACTTC
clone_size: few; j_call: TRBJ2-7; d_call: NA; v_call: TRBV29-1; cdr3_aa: CSYRGYGEQYF; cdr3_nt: TGCAGCTACCGAGGTTACGGGGAGCAGTACTTC
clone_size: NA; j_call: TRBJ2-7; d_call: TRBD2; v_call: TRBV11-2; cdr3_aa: CASSLVLGGLAQQYF; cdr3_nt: TGTGCCAGCAGCTTAGTATTGGGTGGACTAGCACAGCAGTACTTC
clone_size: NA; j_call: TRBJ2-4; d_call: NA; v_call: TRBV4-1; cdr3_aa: CASSQDGTVTAKNIQYF; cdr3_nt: TGCGCCAGCAGCCAAGATGGTACAGTAACAGCCAAAAACATTCAGTACTTC
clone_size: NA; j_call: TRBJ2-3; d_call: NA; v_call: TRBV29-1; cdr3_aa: CSVEDAWRGTDTQYF; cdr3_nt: TGCAGCGTTGAAGATGCATGGCGGGGCACAGATACGCAGTATTTT
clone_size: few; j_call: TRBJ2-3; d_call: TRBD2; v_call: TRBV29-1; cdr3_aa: CSVEGREGGDTQYF; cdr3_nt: TGCAGCGTTGAAGGTCGGGAGGGTGGAGATACGCAGTATTTT
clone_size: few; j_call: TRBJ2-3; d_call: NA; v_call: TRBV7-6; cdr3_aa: CASSSRPGKSTDTQYF; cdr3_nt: TGTGCCAGCAGCTCCCGTCCAGGGAAGAGCACAGATACGCAGTATTTT
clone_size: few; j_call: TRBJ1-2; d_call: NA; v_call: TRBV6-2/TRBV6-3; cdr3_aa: CASTKEPTNYGYTF; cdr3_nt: TGTGCCAGCACAAAAGAGCCGACGAACTATGGCTACACCTTC
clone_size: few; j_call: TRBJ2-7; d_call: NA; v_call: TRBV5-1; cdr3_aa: CASSLELVYEQYF; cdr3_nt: TGCGCCAGCAGCTTGGAACTAGTCTACGAGCAGTACTTC
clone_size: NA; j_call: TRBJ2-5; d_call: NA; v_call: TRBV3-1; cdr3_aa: CASTSPGLPQETQYF; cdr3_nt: TGTGCCAGCACAAGCCCCGGACTACCCCAAGAGACCCAGTACTTC
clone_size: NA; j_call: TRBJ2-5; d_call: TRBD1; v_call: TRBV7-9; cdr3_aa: CASSQQGAGETQYF; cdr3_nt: TGTGCCAGCAGTCAACAGGGGGCAGGGGAGACCCAGTACTTC
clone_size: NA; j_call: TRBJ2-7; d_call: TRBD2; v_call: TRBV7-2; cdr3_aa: CAGSRLAGDYEQYF; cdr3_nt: TGTGCCGGCAGCCGACTAGCGGGAGACTACGAGCAGTACTTC
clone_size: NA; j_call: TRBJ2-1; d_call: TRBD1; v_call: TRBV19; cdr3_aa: CASSKTGINEQFF; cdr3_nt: TGTGCCAGTAGCAAGACAGGGATCAATGAGCAGTTCTTC
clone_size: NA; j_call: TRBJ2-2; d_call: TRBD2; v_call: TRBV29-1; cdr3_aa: CSVLTSGRGTGELFF; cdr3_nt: TGCAGCGTTCTTACTAGCGGGAGAGGGACCGGGGAGCTGTTTTTT
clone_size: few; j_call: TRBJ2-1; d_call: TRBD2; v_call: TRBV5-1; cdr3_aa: CASSLAAGTSGRFGEQFF; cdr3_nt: TGCGCCAGCAGCTTGGCAGCCGGGACTAGCGGGAGGTTTGGTGAGCAGTTCTTC
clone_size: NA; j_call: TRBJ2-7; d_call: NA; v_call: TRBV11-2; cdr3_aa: CASSLSPGLYEQYF; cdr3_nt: TGTGCCAGCAGCTTAAGTCCAGGGCTATACGAGCAGTACTTC
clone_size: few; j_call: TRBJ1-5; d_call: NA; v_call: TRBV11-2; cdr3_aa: CASSLQQNQPQHF; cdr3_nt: TGTGCCAGCAGCTTACAACAGAATCAGCCCCAGCATTTT